The 10 T cell receptor beta chains presented below share a single source sample, sequenced in a study of T cells after yellow fever vaccination. MiXCR was run by TCRdb on the 5' RACE reads, yielding one entry per CDR3 protein. The table records 500,000 to 650,000 distinct CDR3 sequences, 9% to 15% of them present only once. Source: PBMCs, taken on the day of the yellow fever booster vaccination. These receptors were collected from a man aged 30 to 39 who received the YFV17D yellow fever vaccine.

The chain employs TRBV19 and TRBJ1-1, with D unclear. Between the trimmed V and J ends, which lost 7 bases and 1 base, there was a span of 13 bases. The germline V gene encodes CDR1 LNHDA and CDR2 SQIVND (reference sequence). The CDR3 has 14 amino acids. CDR3 DNA sequence: TGTGCCAGTACTCATAGAGGGCAGAACACTGAAGCTTTCTTT. Protein: CASTHRGQNTEAFF.

This clonotype was counted a few times. The J gene is TRBJ2-7, the V gene TRBV6-5; no definite D call. V was trimmed by 2 bases and J by 5 bases, leaving 10 bases between them. In germline, CDR1 is MNHEY, CDR2 SVGAGI. The CDR3 sequence is 13 residues long. In DNA form, the CDR3 reads TGTGCCAGCAGTTACGGACGAGTAAACGAGCAGTACTTC. Protein: CASSYGRVNEQYF.

This clonotype was seen a handful of times. In DNA, the CDR3 is TGTGCCAGCAGTTTCAATATCCTCTACGAGCAGTACTTC. Translated, it gives CASSFNILYEQYF. The chain is built from TRBV6-2 or TRBV6-3 and TRBJ2-7; no firm D call. The CDR3 spans 13 residues. Trimming removed 4 bases at V and 3 bases at J, with 10 bases between. CDR1 and CDR2 (germline): MNHEY, SVGEGT.

This rearrangement joins TRBV5-1 to TRBJ2-2, with TRBD2 matching 9 bases. The CDR3 covers 16 residues. Germline CDR1 is SGHRS and CDR2 is YFSETQ. With 2 bases clipped from V and 2 bases from J, the junction kept 4 bases outside the gene matches. For the CDR3, the DNA is TGCGCCAGCAGCTTCGGGACTAGCAGAAACACCGGGGAGCTGTTTTTT. This encodes CASSFGTSRNTGELFF. The entire variable domain, with the rest obtained from reference TRBV5-1 and TRBJ2-2, is as follows: KAGVTQTPRYLIKTRGQQVTLSCSPISGHRSVSWYQQTPGQGLQFLFEYFSETQRNKGNFPGRFSGRQFSNSRSEMNVSTLELGDSALYLCASSFGTSRNTGELFFGEGSRLTVL.

This clonotype was seen a handful of times. V and J are TRBV19 and TRBJ1-2, with 12 bases identical to TRBD1. Germline lookup yields CDR1 LNHDA and CDR2 SQIVND (reference sequence). CDR3 length equals 16 residues. After removal of 9 bases from V and 6 bases from J, the junction contained 14 bases not matched to a gene. CDR3 residues: CASHSGTGGAGNGYTF. As DNA, the CDR3 is TGTGCCAGCCACTCCGGGACAGGGGGCGCCGGAAATGGCTACACCTTC.

This chain uses TRBV29-1 with TRBJ1-4, with D uncertain. Trimming removed 4 bases from V and 5 bases from J, with 11 bases in between. The CDR3 has 13 amino acids. From germline, CDR1 is SQVTM and CDR2 ANQGSEA. For the CDR3, the DNA is TGCAGCGTTGCGTCGCTGAGCAATGAAAAACTGTTTTTT. Translated, it gives CSVASLSNEKLFF.

This clonotype was counted only a few times. V is TRBV24-1 and J is TRBJ2-3; perhaps TRBD2 as D (6 bases). Trimming cost V 5 bases and J 1 base, with 15 bases left between them. Germline V gives CDR1 KGHDR, CDR2 SFDVKD. The CDR3 has 16 amino acids. CDR3 nucleotide sequence: TGTGCCACCAGTGGGGACTCAGCTTTTGGCACAGATACGCAGTATTTT. Protein product: CATSGDSAFGTDTQYF.

CDR3 sequence (DNA): TGTGCCAGCAGCCAAGGGGGGACGGAGGACATTCAGTACTTC. Translation: CASSQGGTEDIQYF. The chain joins TRBV4-2 to TRBJ2-4; the D call may be TRBD1 or TRBD2 (5 bases each). Trimming took off 1 base at V and 8 bases at J, with 12 bases between the two ends. CDR3 size: 14 residues. Germline CDR1 reads LGHNA; CDR2 reads YNFKEQ.

This CDR3 reads CSAIENHNEDEQFF. CDR3 DNA: TGCAGTGCTATAGAAAATCACAACGAAGATGAGCAGTTCTTC. The J gene is TRBJ2-1, the V gene TRBV20-1; D ambiguous. The V end lost 4 bases, the J end lost 8 bases, and 18 bases lay between the germline ends. Germline CDR1 and CDR2: DFQATT and SNEGSKA (reference sequence). The length of the CDR3 is 14 residues.

V usage is TRBV20-1 and J usage is TRBJ2-1; D is ambiguous. There are 13 residues in the CDR3. Trimming removed 5 bases from V and 8 bases from J, with 16 bases in between. Germline CDR1 is DFQATT and CDR2 is SNEGSKA (reference sequence). DNA of the CDR3: TGCAGTGCTCGAGCCCAACTAACCGATGAGCAGTTCTTC. As protein: CSARAQLTDEQFF.